This T cell receptor beta chain was recorded in a study of blood T cells in healthy people across ages. Combining a sample-barcoded 5' primer with a J-beta primer mix, a second PCR ran for roughly 7 to 12 cycles. Each CDR3 protein is one row after TCRdb ran MiXCR on the 5' RACE reads. The data hold roughly 680,000 distinct CDR3 sequences, with 45% to 50% observed a single time. CDR3 length: 15 residues. Germline CDR1 reads DFQATT; CDR2 reads SNEGSKA (reference sequence). The sequence derives from a woman aged 55-75 years in good health. V and J are TRBV20-1 and TRBJ2-5; D might be TRBD2 (6 bases). Sequencing was performed on blood. CDR3 residues: CSAADSQAGQETQYF. CDR3 sequence (DNA): TGCAGCGCCGCGGACTCCCAGGCGGGGCAAGAGACCCAGTACTTC.